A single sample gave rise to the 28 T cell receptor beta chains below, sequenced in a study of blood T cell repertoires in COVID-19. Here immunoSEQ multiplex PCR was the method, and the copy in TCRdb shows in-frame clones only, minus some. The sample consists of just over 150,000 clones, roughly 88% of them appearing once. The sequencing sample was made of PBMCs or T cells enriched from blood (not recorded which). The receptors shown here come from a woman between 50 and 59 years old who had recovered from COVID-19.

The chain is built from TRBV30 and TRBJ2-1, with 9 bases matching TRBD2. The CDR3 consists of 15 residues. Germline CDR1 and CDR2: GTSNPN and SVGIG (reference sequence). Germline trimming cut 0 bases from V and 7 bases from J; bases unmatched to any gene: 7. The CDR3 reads CAWSVRRLAGNEQFF. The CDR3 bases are TGTGCCTGGAGTGTACGACGGCTAGCGGGAAATGAGCAGTTCTTC.

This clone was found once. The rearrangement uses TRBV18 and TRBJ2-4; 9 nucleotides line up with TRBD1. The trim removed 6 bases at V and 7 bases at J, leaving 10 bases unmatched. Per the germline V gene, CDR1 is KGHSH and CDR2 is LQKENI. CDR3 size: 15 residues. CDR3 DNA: TGTGCCAGCTCCCCCACCGGGACAGGGAGGAACATTCAGTACTTC. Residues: CASSPTGTGRNIQYF.

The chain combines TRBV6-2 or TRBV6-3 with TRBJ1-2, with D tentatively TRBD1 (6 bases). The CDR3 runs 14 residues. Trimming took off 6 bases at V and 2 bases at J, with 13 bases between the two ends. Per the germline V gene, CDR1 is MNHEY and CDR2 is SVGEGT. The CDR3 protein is CASSPPTGNYGYTF. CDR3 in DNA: TGTGCCAGCAGCCCGCCGACAGGAAACTATGGCTACACCTTC.

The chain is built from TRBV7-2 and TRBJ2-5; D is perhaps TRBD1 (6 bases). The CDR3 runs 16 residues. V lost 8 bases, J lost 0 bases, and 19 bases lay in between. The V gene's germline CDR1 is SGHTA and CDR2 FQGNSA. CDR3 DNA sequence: TGTGCCAGCTCCTGGGGGCCTGTGGAGTACCAAGAGACCCAGTACTTC. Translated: CASSWGPVEYQETQYF.

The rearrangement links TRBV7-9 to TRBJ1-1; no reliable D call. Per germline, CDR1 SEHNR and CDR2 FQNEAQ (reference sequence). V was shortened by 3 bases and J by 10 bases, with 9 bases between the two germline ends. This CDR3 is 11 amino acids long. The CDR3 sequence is CASSFGRGAFF. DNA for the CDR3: TGTGCCAGCAGCTTTGGACGGGGAGCTTTCTTT. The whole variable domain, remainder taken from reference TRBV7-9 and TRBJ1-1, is DTGVSQNPRHKITKRGQNVTFRCDPISEHNRLYWYRQTLGQGPEFLTYFQNEAQLEKSRLLSDRFSAERPKGSFSTLEIQRTEQGDSAMYLCASSFGRGAFFGQGTRLTVV.

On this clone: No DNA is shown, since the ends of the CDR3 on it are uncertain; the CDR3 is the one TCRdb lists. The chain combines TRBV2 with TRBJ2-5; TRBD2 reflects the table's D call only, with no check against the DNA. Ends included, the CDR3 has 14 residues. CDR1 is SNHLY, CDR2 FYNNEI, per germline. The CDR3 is CASSVAGGAGGADF.

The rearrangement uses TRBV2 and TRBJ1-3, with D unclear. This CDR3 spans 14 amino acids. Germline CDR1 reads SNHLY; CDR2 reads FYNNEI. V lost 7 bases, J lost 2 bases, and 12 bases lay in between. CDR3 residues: CASIDGVTGNTIYF. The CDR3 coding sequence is TGTGCCAGCATCGATGGAGTAACTGGAAACACCATATATTTT.

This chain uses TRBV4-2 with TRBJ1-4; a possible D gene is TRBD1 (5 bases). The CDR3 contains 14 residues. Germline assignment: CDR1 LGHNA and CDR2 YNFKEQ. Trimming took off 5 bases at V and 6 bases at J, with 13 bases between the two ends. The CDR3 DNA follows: TGTGCCAGCAGCTCAATCAGGGAGGATGAAAAACTGTTTTTT. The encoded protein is CASSSIREDEKLFF.

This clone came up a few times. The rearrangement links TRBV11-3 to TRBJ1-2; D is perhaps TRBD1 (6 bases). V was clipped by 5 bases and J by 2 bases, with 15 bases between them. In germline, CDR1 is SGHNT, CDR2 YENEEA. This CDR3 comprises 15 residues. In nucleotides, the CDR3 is TGTGCCAGCAGCCGGGACGGGGGGCAAAACTATGGCTACACCTTC. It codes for CASSRDGGQNYGYTF.

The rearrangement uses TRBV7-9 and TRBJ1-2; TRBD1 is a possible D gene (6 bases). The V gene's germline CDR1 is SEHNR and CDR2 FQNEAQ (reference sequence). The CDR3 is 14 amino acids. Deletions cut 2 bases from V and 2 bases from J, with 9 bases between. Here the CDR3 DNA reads TGTGCCAGCAGCTTAACAGGGACCAACTATGGCTACACCTTC. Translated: CASSLTGTNYGYTF.

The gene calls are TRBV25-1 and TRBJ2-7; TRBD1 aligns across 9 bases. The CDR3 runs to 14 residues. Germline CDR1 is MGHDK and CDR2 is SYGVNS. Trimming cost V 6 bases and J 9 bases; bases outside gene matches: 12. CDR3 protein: CASSLPGQGRGQYF. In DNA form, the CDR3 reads TGTGCCAGCAGCCTACCGGGACAGGGAAGGGGGCAGTACTTC.

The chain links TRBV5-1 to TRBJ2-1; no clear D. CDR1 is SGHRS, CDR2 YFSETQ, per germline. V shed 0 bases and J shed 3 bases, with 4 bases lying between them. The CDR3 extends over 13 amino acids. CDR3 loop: CASSLVRYNEQFF. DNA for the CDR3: TGCGCCAGCAGCTTGGTTCGCTACAATGAGCAGTTCTTC.

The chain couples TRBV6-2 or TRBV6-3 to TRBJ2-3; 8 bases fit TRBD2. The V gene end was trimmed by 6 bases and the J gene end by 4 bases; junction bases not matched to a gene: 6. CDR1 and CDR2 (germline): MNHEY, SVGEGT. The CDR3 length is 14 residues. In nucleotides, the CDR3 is TGTGCCAGCAGCCCGGGGGGGCGGGCAGATACGCAGTATTTT. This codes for CASSPGGRADTQYF.

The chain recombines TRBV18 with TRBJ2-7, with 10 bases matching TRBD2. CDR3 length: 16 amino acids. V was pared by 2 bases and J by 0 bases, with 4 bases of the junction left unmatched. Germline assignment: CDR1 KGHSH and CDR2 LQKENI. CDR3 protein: CASSPKAGGSSYEQYF. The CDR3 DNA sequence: TGTGCCAGCTCACCAAAAGCGGGGGGGTCCTCCTACGAGCAGTACTTC.

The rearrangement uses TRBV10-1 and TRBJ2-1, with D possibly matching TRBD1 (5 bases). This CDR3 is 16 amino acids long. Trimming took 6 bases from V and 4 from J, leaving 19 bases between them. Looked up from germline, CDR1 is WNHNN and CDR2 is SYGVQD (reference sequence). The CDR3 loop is CASRLIDSLTYNEQFF. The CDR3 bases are TGCGCCAGCAGGCTAATCGACAGTCTTACTTACAATGAGCAGTTCTTC.

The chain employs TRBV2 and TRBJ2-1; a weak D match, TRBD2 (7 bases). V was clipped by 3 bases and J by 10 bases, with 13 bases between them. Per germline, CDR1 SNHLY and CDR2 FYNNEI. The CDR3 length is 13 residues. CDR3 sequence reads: CASSEPRGGEQFF. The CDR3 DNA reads TGTGCCAGCAGTGAGCCGAGGGGGGGGGAGCAGTTCTTC.

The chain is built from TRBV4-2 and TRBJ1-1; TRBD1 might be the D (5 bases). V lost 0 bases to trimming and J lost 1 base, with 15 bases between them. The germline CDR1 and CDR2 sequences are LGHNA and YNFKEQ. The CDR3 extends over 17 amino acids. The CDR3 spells CASSQDEGWTPNTEAFF. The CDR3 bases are TGTGCCAGCAGCCAAGATGAAGGTTGGACACCGAACACTGAAGCTTTCTTT.

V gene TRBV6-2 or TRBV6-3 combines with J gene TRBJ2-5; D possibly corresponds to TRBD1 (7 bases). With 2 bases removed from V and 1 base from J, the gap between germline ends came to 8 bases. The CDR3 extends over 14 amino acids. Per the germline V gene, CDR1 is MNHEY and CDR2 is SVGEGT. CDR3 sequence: CASSYQGGQETQYF. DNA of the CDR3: TGTGCCAGCAGTTACCAGGGGGGCCAAGAGACCCAGTACTTC.

CDR3 sequence (DNA): TGTGCCAGCAGTTACGGCCCAATTCAGCCCCAGCATTTT. As protein: CASSYGPIQPQHF. The gene calls are TRBV6-5 and TRBJ1-5; no reliable D call. Per germline, CDR1 MNHEY and CDR2 SVGAGI. The ends were cut back, 2 bases at V and 6 bases at J, with 8 bases in the middle. This CDR3 is 13 amino acids long.

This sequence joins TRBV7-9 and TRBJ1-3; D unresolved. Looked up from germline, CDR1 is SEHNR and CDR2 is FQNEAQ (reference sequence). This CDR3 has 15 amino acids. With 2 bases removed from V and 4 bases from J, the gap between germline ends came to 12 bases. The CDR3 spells CASSLLGRSGNTIYF. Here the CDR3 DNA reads TGTGCCAGCAGCTTACTAGGGAGGTCCGGAAACACCATATATTTT.

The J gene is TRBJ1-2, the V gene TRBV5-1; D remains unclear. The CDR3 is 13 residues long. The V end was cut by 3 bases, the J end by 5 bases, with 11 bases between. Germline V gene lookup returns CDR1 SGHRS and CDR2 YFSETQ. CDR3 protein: CASSSDTFYGYTF. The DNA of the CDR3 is TGCGCCAGCAGCTCCGACACGTTTTATGGCTACACCTTC.

The CDR3 sequence is CATVQASSGNTIYF. The DNA for the CDR3 is TGTGCCACCGTACAGGCGAGCTCTGGAAACACCATATATTTT. J is TRBJ1-3 and V is TRBV19, with D maybe TRBD1 (5 bases). The CDR3 spans 14 residues. Looked up from germline, CDR1 is LNHDA and CDR2 is SQIVND (reference sequence). The germline V and J ends were trimmed by 10 bases and 0 bases, with 13 bases remaining between them. The full variable domain, completed using reference TRBV19 and TRBJ1-3, is DGGITQSPKYLFRKEGQNVTLSCEQNLNHDAMYWYRQDPGQGLRLIYYSQIVNDFQKGDIAEGYSVSREKKESFPLTVTSAQKNPTAFYLCATVQASSGNTIYFGEGSWLTVV.

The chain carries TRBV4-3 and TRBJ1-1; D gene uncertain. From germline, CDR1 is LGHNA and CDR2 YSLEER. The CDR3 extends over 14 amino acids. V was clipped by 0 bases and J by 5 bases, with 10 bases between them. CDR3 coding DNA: TGCGCCAGCAGCCAAGATACGTTGAGGACTGAAGCTTTCTTT. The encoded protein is CASSQDTLRTEAFF.

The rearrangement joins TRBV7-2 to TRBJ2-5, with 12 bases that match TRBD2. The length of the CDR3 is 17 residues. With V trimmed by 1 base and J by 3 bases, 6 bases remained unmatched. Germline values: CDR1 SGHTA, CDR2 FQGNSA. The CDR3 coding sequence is TGTGCCAGCAGCTTAGGGAGACTAGCGGGGGAGAAAGAGACCCAGTACTTC. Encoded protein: CASSLGRLAGEKETQYF.

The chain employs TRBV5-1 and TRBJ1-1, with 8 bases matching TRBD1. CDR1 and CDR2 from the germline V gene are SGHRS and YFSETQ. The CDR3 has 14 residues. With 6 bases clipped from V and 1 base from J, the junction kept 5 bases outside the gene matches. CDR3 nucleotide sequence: TGCGCCAGCAAGGAGACAGGGGAGAACACTGAAGCTTTCTTT. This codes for CASKETGENTEAFF.

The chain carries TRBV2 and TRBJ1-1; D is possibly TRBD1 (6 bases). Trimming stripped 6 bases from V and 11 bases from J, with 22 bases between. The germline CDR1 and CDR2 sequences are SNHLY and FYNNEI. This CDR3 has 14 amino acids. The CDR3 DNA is TGTGCCAGCAGGACCTTACAGGGCCTCCTATCTGCTTTCTTT. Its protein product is CASRTLQGLLSAFF.

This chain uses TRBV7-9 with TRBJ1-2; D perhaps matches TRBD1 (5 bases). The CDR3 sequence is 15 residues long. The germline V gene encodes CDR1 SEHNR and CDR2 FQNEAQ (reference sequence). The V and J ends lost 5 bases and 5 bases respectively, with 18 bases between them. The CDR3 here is CASSQTEGVGYGYTF. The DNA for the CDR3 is TGTGCCAGCAGCCAAACAGAAGGGGTTGGGTATGGCTACACCTTC. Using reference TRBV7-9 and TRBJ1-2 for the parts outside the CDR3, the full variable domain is DTGVSQNPRHKITKRGQNVTFRCDPISEHNRLYWYRQTLGQGPEFLTYFQNEAQLEKSRLLSDRFSAERPKGSFSTLEIQRTEQGDSAMYLCASSQTEGVGYGYTFGSGTRLTVV.

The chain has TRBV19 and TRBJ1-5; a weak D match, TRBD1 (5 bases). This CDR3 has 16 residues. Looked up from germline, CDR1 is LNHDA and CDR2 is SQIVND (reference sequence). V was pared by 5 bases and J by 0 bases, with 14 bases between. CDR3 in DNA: TGTGCCAGTAGTCCCCAGACAGTTCTTAGCAATCAGCCCCAGCATTTT. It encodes CASSPQTVLSNQPQHF.